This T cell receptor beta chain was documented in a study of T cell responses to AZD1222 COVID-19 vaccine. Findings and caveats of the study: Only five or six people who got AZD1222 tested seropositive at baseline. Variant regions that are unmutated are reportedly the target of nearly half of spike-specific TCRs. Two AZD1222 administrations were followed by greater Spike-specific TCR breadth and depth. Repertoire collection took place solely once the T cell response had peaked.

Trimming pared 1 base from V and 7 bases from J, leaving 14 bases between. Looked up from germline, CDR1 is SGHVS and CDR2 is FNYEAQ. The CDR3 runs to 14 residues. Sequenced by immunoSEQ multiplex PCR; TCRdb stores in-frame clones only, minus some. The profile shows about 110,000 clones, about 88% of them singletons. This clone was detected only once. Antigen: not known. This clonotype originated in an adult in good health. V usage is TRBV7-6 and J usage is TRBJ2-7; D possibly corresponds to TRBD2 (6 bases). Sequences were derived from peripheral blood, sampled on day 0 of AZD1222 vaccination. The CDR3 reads CASSLGVGEDEQYF. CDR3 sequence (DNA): TGTGCCAGCAGCTTAGGTGTAGGGGAGGATGAGCAGTACTTC.